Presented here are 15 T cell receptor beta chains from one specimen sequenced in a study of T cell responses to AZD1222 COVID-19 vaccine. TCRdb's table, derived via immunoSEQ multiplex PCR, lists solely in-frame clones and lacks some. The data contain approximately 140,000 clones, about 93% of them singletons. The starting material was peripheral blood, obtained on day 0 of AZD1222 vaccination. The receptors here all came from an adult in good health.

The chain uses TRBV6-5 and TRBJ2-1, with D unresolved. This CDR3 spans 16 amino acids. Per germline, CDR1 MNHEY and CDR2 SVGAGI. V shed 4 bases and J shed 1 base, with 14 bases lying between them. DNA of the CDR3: TGTGCCAGCAGTTCCTCGTCCTTAGCATCCTACAATGAGCAGTTCTTC. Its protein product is CASSSSSLASYNEQFF.

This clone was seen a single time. CDR3 loop: CASSLLLANYGYTF. Here the CDR3 DNA reads TGCGCCAGCAGCTTGCTACTAGCTAACTATGGCTACACCTTC. The J gene is TRBJ1-2, the V gene TRBV5-1; no clear D gene. The CDR3 has 14 amino acids. Per germline, CDR1 SGHRS and CDR2 YFSETQ. Trimming removed 1 base at V and 0 bases at J, with 7 bases between.

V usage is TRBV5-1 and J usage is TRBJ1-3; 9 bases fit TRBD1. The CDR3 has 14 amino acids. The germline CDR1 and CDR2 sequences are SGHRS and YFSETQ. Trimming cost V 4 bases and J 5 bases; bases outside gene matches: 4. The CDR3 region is CASSPGTGRNTIYF. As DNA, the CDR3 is TGCGCCAGCAGCCCCGGGACAGGGAGAAACACCATATATTTT.

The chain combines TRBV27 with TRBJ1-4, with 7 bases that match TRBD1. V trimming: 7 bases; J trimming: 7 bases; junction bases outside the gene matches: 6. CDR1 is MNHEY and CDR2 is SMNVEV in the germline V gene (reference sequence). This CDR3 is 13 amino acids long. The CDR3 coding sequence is TGTGCCAGCAAACAGGGGTACGCTGAAAAACTGTTTTTT. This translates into CASKQGYAEKLFF. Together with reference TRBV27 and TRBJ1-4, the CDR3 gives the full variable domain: EAQVTQNPRYLITVTGKKLTVTCSQNMNHEYMSWYRQDPGLGLRQIYYSMNVEVTDKGDVPEGYKVSRKEKRNFPLILESPSPNQTSLYFCASKQGYAEKLFFGSGTQLSVL.

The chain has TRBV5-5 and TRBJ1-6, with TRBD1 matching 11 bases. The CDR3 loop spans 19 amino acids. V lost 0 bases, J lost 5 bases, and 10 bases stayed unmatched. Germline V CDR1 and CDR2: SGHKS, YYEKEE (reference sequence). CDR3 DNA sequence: TGTGCCAGCAGCTTGGGACGGGACAGGGGGTCCCATAATAATTCACCCCTCCACTTT. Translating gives CASSLGRDRGSHNNSPLHF.

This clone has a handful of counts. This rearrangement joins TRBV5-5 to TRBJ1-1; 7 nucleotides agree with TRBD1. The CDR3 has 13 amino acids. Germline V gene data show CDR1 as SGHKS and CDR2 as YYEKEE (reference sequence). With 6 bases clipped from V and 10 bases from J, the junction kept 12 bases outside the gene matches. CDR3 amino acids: CASTNNPGQSAFF. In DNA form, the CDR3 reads TGTGCCAGCACAAATAACCCGGGACAGTCAGCTTTCTTT.

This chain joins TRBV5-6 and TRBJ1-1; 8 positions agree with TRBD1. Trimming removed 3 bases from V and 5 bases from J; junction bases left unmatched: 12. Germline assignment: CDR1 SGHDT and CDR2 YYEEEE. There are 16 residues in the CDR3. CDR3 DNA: TGTGCCAGCAGCTGGTGGACAGGGAATAAGGGGACTGAAGCTTTCTTT. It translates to CASSWWTGNKGTEAFF. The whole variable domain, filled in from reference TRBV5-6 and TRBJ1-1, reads DAGVTQSPTHLIKTRGQQVTLRCSPKSGHDTVSWYQQALGQGPQFIFQYYEEEERQRGNFPDRFSGHQFPNYSSELNVNALLLGDSALYLCASSWWTGNKGTEAFFGQGTRLTVV.

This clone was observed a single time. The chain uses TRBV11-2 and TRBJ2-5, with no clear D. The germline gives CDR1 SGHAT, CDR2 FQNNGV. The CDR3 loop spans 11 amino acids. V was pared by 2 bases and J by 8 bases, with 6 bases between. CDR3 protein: CASSLIRTQYF. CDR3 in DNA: TGTGCCAGCAGCTTAATCAGAACCCAGTACTTC.

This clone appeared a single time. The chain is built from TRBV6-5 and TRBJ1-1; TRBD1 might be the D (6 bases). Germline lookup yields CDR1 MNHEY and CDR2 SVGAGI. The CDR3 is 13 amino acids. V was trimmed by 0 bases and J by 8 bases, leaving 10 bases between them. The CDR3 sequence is CASSYSIGGEAFF. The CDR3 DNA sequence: TGTGCCAGCAGTTACTCGATAGGGGGGGAAGCTTTCTTT.

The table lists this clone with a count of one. CDR3 loop: CSVAVQRTVTEAFF. The DNA of the CDR3 is TGCAGCGTTGCCGTACAGAGAACGGTCACTGAAGCTTTCTTT. The chain couples TRBV29-1 to TRBJ1-1; no reliable D call. V shed 4 bases and J shed 4 bases, with 16 bases lying between them. The germline V gene has CDR1 SQVTM and CDR2 ANQGSEA. This CDR3 region has 14 residues.

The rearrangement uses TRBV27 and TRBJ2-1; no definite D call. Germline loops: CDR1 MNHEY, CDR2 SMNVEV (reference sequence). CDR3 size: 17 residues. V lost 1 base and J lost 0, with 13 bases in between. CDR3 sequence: CASSLYVQTSSYNEQFF. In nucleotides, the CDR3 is TGTGCCAGCAGTTTATATGTACAGACCAGCTCCTACAATGAGCAGTTCTTC.

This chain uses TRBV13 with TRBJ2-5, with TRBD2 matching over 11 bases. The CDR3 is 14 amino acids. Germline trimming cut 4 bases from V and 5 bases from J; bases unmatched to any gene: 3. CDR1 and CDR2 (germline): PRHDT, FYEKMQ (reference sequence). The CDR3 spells CASSYSGGAETQYF. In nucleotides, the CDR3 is TGTGCCAGCAGCTATAGCGGGGGGGCGGAGACCCAGTACTTC. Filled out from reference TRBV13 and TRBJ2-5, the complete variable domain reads AAGVIQSPRHLIKEKRETATLKCYPIPRHDTVYWYQQGPGQDPQFLISFYEKMQSDKGSIPDRFSAQQFSDYHSELNMSSLELGDSALYFCASSYSGGAETQYFGPGTRLLVL.

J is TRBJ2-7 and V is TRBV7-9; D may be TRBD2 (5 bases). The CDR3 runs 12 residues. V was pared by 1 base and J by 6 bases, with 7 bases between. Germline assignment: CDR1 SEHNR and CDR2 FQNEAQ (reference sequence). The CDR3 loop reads CASSLGSGEQYV. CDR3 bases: TGTGCCAGCAGCTTAGGGAGCGGCGAGCAGTACGTC.

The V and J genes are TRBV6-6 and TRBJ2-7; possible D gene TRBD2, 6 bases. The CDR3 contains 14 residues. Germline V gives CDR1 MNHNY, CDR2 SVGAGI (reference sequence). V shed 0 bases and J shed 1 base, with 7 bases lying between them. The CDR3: CASSYSGGSYEQYV. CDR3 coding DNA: TGTGCCAGCAGTTACTCTGGGGGGTCCTACGAGCAGTACGTC.

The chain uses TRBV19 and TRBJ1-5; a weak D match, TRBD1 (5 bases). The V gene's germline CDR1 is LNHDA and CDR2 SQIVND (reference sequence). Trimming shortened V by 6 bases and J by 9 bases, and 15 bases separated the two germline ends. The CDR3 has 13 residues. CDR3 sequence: CASSRTTGGPQHF. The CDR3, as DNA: TGTGCCAGTAGCCGTACAACGGGGGGGCCCCAGCATTTT.